Shown below are 21 T cell receptor beta chains from a single sample sequenced in a study of T cell repertoires in aging, cancer and after chemotherapy. Multiplex touch-down PCR with TRB-A/B primers amplified rearranged V-D-J TRB sequences. TCRdb analysed the multiplex PCR reads with MiXCR anew, one entry per CDR3 protein. The data show about 1,900 distinct CDR3 sequences, around three fifths seen once. TCR beta rearrangements were amplified from peripheral blood genomic DNA. The sequenced sample was blood. The receptors here all came from a human donor with a solid tumor.

This chain joins TRBV20-1 and TRBJ2-3; 7 positions match TRBD2. In germline, CDR1 is DFQATT, CDR2 SNEGSKA (reference sequence). There are 16 residues in the CDR3. V was clipped by 0 bases and J by 3 bases; unmatched bases: 9. In DNA, the CDR3 is TGCAGTGCTAGAGATTGGGCTGCGGGAGATACAGATACGCAGTATTTT. This sequence encodes CSARDWAAGDTDTQYF.

The J gene is TRBJ2-2, the V gene TRBV6-2 or TRBV6-3; D remains unclear. The CDR3 loop spans 15 amino acids. Germline CDR1 is MNHEY and CDR2 is SVGEGT. Trimming removed 0 bases at V and 5 bases at J, with 10 bases between. CDR3 DNA: TGTGCCAGCAGTTACTCGACCCCTTTGACCGGGGAGCTGTTTTTT. It yields the protein CASSYSTPLTGELFF.

J is TRBJ2-7 and V is TRBV19; possible D gene TRBD1, 6 bases. Germline loops: CDR1 LNHDA, CDR2 SQIVND (reference sequence). V shed 5 bases and J shed 3 bases, with 17 bases lying between them. CDR3 size: 15 residues. The CDR3 sequence: CASSPRDNVGYEQYF. Here the CDR3 DNA reads TGTGCCAGTAGTCCCCGGGACAACGTGGGCTACGAGCAGTACTTC.

This clonotype has only a few counts. CDR3 in DNA: TGTGCCAGCAGTTTATTGGGGAATATCGATAATCAGCCCCAGCATTTT. Its protein product is CASSLLGNIDNQPQHF. This chain connects TRBV27 to TRBJ1-5; D remains ambiguous. This CDR3 is 16 amino acids long. V shed 1 base and J shed 4 bases, with 14 bases lying between them. Germline V lookup: CDR1 MNHEY, CDR2 SMNVEV (reference sequence).

The chain links TRBV19 to TRBJ2-2; D call uncertain. The CDR3 is 13 amino acids. Germline assignment: CDR1 LNHDA and CDR2 SQIVND (reference sequence). V lost 9 bases and J 0 bases, leaving 8 bases between the germline ends. CDR3 residues: CASPMPNTGELFF. Here the CDR3 DNA reads TGTGCCAGCCCCATGCCGAACACCGGGGAGCTGTTTTTT.

The J gene is TRBJ2-1, the V gene TRBV21-1; the table gives TRBD1 as D, unverified against the DNA. TRBV21-1 is classified as a pseudogene. The CDR3 has 17 amino acids. CDR3 protein: CASSSGPAPSSYNEQFF. The DNA for the CDR3 is TGTGCCAGCAGCTCAGGCCCAGCGCCGAGCTCCTACAATGAGCAGTTCTTC.

This clonotype was seen just once. The J gene is TRBJ2-2, the V gene TRBV12-3 or TRBV12-4, with D possibly TRBD2 on 6 matching bases. CDR3 size: 15 residues. Trimming cost V 1 base and J 3 bases, with 9 bases left between them. CDR3 in DNA: TGTGCCAGCAGTTTAGGGACTACCGACACCGGGGAGCTGTTTTTT. Translation gives CASSLGTTDTGELFF.

This clonotype was seen a few times. The chain is built from TRBV7-2 and TRBJ1-2; 9 nucleotides match TRBD1. V lost 5 bases to trimming and J lost 6 bases; unmatched junction nucleotides: 7. Germline CDR1 is SGHTA and CDR2 is FQGNSA. The CDR3 has 14 amino acids. The CDR3 reads CASSTDRGGHGYTF. DNA of the CDR3: TGTGCCAGCAGCACGGACAGGGGAGGACATGGCTACACCTTC.

This chain uses TRBV6-5 with TRBJ2-3; 9 bases align to TRBD1. The V segment lost 6 bases and the J segment 2 bases; nucleotides outside the gene matches: 12. The CDR3 consists of 17 residues. The germline CDR1 and CDR2 sequences are MNHEY and SVGAGI. For the CDR3, the DNA is TGTGCCAGCAGCCCCCTGTCCGGGACAGGGTACACAGATACGCAGTATTTT. This sequence encodes CASSPLSGTGYTDTQYF.

The CDR3 spells CASSFGVDEQFF. The DNA for the CDR3 is TGTGCCAGCAGCTTCGGTGTCGATGAGCAGTTCTTC. J is TRBJ2-1 and V is TRBV7-9; D is unclear. CDR1 SEHNR and CDR2 FQNEAQ come from the germline V gene (reference sequence). CDR3 length: 12 amino acids. The V end lost 3 bases, the J end lost 8 bases, and 8 bases lay between the germline ends.

The chain is built from TRBV29-1 and TRBJ1-5, with 9 bases identical to TRBD1. Germline values: CDR1 SQVTM, CDR2 ANQGSEA. V lost 7 bases, J lost 5 bases, and 6 bases stayed unmatched. The CDR3 totals 13 residues. The CDR3 protein is CSAQQGADQPQHF. The CDR3 DNA reads TGCAGCGCACAACAGGGGGCAGATCAGCCCCAGCATTTT.

This clonotype was counted a few times. V usage is TRBV15 and J usage is TRBJ2-7, with a possible D match to TRBD2 (5 bases). Trimming took off 1 base at V and 3 bases at J, with 13 bases between the two ends. The CDR3 covers 15 residues. From germline, CDR1 is LNHNV and CDR2 YYDKDF (reference sequence). The CDR3 DNA reads TGTGCCACCAGCAGAGTGGCCCTAACTAGCTACGAGCAGTACTTC. Protein sequence: CATSRVALTSYEQYF.

The gene calls are TRBV18 and TRBJ2-7; the match to TRBD1 covers 7 bases. Germline assignment: CDR1 KGHSH and CDR2 LQKENI. This CDR3 is 15 amino acids long. Trimming took 5 bases from V and 5 from J; bases not matched to a gene: 12. The CDR3: CASSSAGGVVDEQYF. The DNA of the CDR3 is TGTGCCAGCTCATCCGCAGGGGGTGTAGTGGACGAGCAGTACTTC.

The gene calls are TRBV7-2 and TRBJ2-7; possibly TRBD1 for D (6 bases). CDR1 is SGHTA and CDR2 is FQGNSA in the germline V gene. There are 14 residues in the CDR3. V was pared by 2 bases and J by 4 bases, with 12 bases between. The CDR3 protein is CASSLSRGDYEQYF. Here the CDR3 DNA reads TGTGCCAGCAGCTTAAGCAGGGGAGATTACGAGCAGTACTTC.

This clonotype is large within its sample. The rearrangement links TRBV19 to TRBJ2-6, with 8 nucleotides matching TRBD1. The CDR3 is 17 residues long. The V gene's germline CDR1 is LNHDA and CDR2 SQIVND (reference sequence). This chain's CDR3 is CGTRAGGYYSGANVLTF. CDR3 in DNA: TGTGGGACCAGGGCAGGGGGCTACTATTCGGGGGCCAACGTCCTGACTTTC.

This chain joins TRBV6-6 and TRBJ1-5; no clear D. The CDR3 is 12 residues long. CDR1 and CDR2 (germline): MNHNY, SVGAGI (reference sequence). V was cut by 8 bases and J by 2 bases, with 7 bases left in between. The CDR3 sequence: CASDEGNQPQHF. DNA for the CDR3: TGTGCCAGCGACGAGGGCAATCAGCCCCAGCATTTT.

The V and J genes are TRBV29-1 and TRBJ2-5; D is tentatively TRBD1 or TRBD2 (6 bases each). CDR3 length: 15 residues. V lost 7 bases to trimming and J lost 5 bases, with 23 bases between them. Germline CDR1 reads SQVTM; CDR2 reads ANQGSEA. Here the CDR3 reads CSARTLGGRAETQYF. The CDR3 DNA is TGCAGCGCTCGCACCTTGGGGGGCAGGGCGGAGACCCAGTACTTC.

This clonotype has just one count. The chain recombines TRBV30 with TRBJ2-2; no clear D. There are 12 residues in the CDR3. Germline CDR1 and CDR2: GTSNPN and SVGIG (reference sequence). The CDR3 nucleotides are TGTGCTGTCTCGAGGAACACCGGGGAGCTGTTTTTT. It is translated as CAVSRNTGELFF.

The chain employs TRBV20-1 and TRBJ1-1; 11 bases align to TRBD1. The CDR3 loop spans 17 amino acids. Per germline, CDR1 DFQATT and CDR2 SNEGSKA (reference sequence). After removal of 1 base from V and 0 bases from J, the junction contained 7 bases not matched to a gene. This CDR3 reads CSARGPGTGGLNTEAFF. In DNA form, the CDR3 reads TGCAGTGCTAGAGGCCCCGGGACAGGGGGTTTGAACACTGAAGCTTTCTTT.

The gene calls are TRBV20-1 and TRBJ2-3; D is unresolved. The CDR3 has 12 residues. CDR1 and CDR2 from the germline V gene are DFQATT and SNEGSKA (reference sequence). V was pared by 1 base and J by 2 bases, with 4 bases between. CDR3: CSARANTDTQYF. The CDR3 nucleotides read TGCAGTGCTAGAGCGAACACAGATACGCAGTATTTT.

The V call is TRBV20-1, the J call TRBJ2-1; tentatively, D is TRBD2 (6 bases). This CDR3 contains 16 residues. V lost 5 bases and J 0 bases, leaving 17 bases between the germline ends. The germline V gene has CDR1 DFQATT and CDR2 SNEGSKA (reference sequence). The CDR3 sequence is CSAQVASANSYNEQFF. CDR3 nucleotide sequence: TGCAGTGCTCAAGTGGCTAGCGCCAACTCCTACAATGAGCAGTTCTTC.